The clone carrying this TCR beta chain showed up many times. Its target is not known. The sample belongs to a study of T cells after yellow fever vaccination. Study-level points and caveats: Bulk-population clonotypes that are abundant could appear as contaminants in FACS-sorted repertoires.

TCRdb reprocessed the 5' RACE reads with MiXCR, giving one entry per CDR3 protein. The sample holds more than 300,000 distinct CDR3 sequences; approximately 7% are singletons and the top ten take about a sixth. The CDR3 spans 16 residues. The chain uses TRBV21-1 and TRBJ2-2; TRBD2, the D gene given by the table, was not confirmed from the DNA. TRBV21-1 is classified as a pseudogene. The sample here was PBMCs, taken about 49 days after the first yellow fever vaccination. The TCR comes from a man aged 18-30 years who received the YFV17D yellow fever vaccine. CDR3 residues: CASSKALAGNTGELFF. The CDR3 nucleotides are TGTGCCAGCAGCAAAGCGCTAGCGGGGAACACCGGGGAGCTGTTTTTT.